This TCR beta chain was obtained from a study of T cell changes during pregnancy in multiple sclerosis. TCRdb's copy holds only in-frame clones and misses some; the assay was immunoSEQ multiplex PCR. The table records 40,000 to 55,000 clones, under 95% of them present only once. This sample comprised CD8+ T cells from peripheral blood mononuclear cells, obtained in the second trimester of pregnancy. This sequence was found in a female donor with multiple sclerosis, enrolled in a pregnancy study.

CDR3 coding DNA: TGTGCCAGCAGCCCAGGACAGCGGGGAGGCACAGATACGCAGTATTTT. This codes for CASSPGQRGGTDTQYF. This sequence joins TRBV7-2 and TRBJ2-3; D possibly corresponds to TRBD2 (7 bases). The CDR3 spans 16 residues. V lost 5 bases, J lost 1 base, and 16 bases lay in between. Germline-derived CDR1 and CDR2 are SGHTA and FQGNSA.